This entry lists 20 T cell receptor beta chains sequenced from one sample in a study of beta chain features in type 1 diabetes (dated by TCRdb to 2016 to 2019). The investigation overall reported the following: A moderate but significant shortening of TCRB CDR3 length was observed in type 1 diabetes patients in all four CD4+ subsets.

Receptors were amplified or captured by the immunoSEQ multiplex PCR assay. The entire isolated RNA was reverse transcribed using the High Capacity cDNA Reverse Transcription Kit, and thus expressed TCRB transcripts were sequenced. In TCRdb, the immuneACCESS table is reduced to in-frame sequences with V and J assigned. These tables do not hold every clone; where another copy was compared, an unresolved V gene accounts for under half, and the others remain unexplained. In all, the sample holds 150,000 to 170,000 clones, and about 9.3% of those were seen once. Approximately 0.46% of the sample comes from the top ten. For these TCRs, the target antigens are not known. Sequenced material: central memory CD4+ T cells from blood. The receptors were gathered from a man aged 25-45 years with type 1 diabetes.

The V gene is TRBV4-3, the J gene TRBJ2-5, with TRBD1 identical over 8 bases. Germline V lookup: CDR1 LGHNA, CDR2 YSLEER. The CDR3 spans 16 residues. The junction had 7 bases not matched to a gene; V was cut back by 0 bases and J by 4 bases. The CDR3 region has the DNA TGCGCCAGCAGCCAAGATAGAGGACAGGGTGGAGAGACCCAGTACTTC. This sequence encodes CASSQDRGQGGETQYF.

The table lists this clone with a few counts. This chain connects TRBV7-8 to TRBJ2-5; D may be TRBD1 (6 bases). V lost 5 bases and J lost 3, with 13 bases in between. Germline values: CDR1 SGHVS, CDR2 FQNEAQ. The CDR3 runs to 14 residues. The DNA for the CDR3 is TGTGCCAGCAGCCAACAGGGTGGGAAAGAGACCCAGTACTTC. Protein product: CASSQQGGKETQYF.

This clone was counted a few times. The rearrangement links TRBV6-5 to TRBJ2-7; 7 nucleotides align to TRBD2. The CDR3 is 13 residues long. The V segment lost 7 bases and the J segment 9 bases; nucleotides outside the gene matches: 12. Germline loops: CDR1 MNHEY, CDR2 SVGAGI. In DNA form, the CDR3 reads TGTGCCAGCATCCCTCGCCTTGGCGGGGGGCAGTACTTC. Translation: CASIPRLGGGQYF.

The rearrangement links TRBV7-6 to TRBJ1-5; TRBD1 matches 7 bases. J was trimmed by 1 base and V by 6 bases; bases with no gene match: 12. CDR3 size: 17 residues. Germline V gives CDR1 SGHVS, CDR2 FNYEAQ. The chain's CDR3 is CASSPGQARRSNQPQHF. In DNA form, the CDR3 reads TGTGCCAGCAGTCCCGGACAGGCACGAAGGAGCAATCAGCCCCAGCATTTT.

This clone came up many times. The gene calls are TRBV4-2 and TRBJ2-7, with 11 nucleotides matching TRBD2. This CDR3 is built from 17 residues. With 1 base clipped from V and 1 base from J, the junction kept 6 bases outside the gene matches. Germline V gives CDR1 LGHNA, CDR2 YNFKEQ. CDR3 sequence: CASSQGAGLAASYEQYF. In nucleotides, the CDR3 is TGTGCCAGCAGCCAAGGGGCGGGACTAGCGGCTTCCTACGAGCAGTACTTC.

The chain carries TRBV5-4 and TRBJ2-3; 11 bases align to TRBD2. Germline trimming cut 1 base from V and 4 bases from J; bases unmatched to any gene: 5. Germline CDR1 SGHNT, CDR2 YYREEE (reference sequence). The length of the CDR3 is 16 residues. CDR3 amino acids: CASSLTSGRSADTQYF. The CDR3 region has the DNA TGTGCCAGCAGCTTGACTAGCGGGAGAAGCGCAGATACGCAGTATTTT.

A few counts support this clone. This chain joins TRBV4-3 and TRBJ2-1; D gene unclear. Trimming stripped 3 bases from V and 10 bases from J, with 7 bases between. The CDR3 extends over 11 amino acids. CDR1 and CDR2 from the germline V gene are LGHNA and YSLEER. CDR3 protein: CASSHYTEQFF. For the CDR3, the DNA is TGCGCCAGCAGCCACTATACGGAGCAGTTCTTC.

The CDR3 loop is CASSHLIYLAGSYNEQFF. The CDR3, as DNA: TGTGCCAGCAGCCACTTAATCTATCTAGCGGGATCCTACAATGAGCAGTTCTTC. The V gene is TRBV14, the J gene TRBJ2-1; 9 bases map to TRBD2. The CDR3 loop spans 18 amino acids. V lost 3 bases, J lost 1 base, and 10 bases stayed unmatched. Germline lookup yields CDR1 SGHDN and CDR2 FVKESK. Supplemented by reference TRBV14 and TRBJ2-1, the full variable domain reads EAGVTQFPSHSVIEKGQTVTLRCDPISGHDNLYWYRRVMGKEIKFLLHFVKESKQDESGMPNNRFLAERTGGTYSTLKVQPAELEDSGVYFCASSHLIYLAGSYNEQFFGPGTRLTVL.

V usage is TRBV5-4 and J usage is TRBJ1-1; D is perhaps TRBD1 (6 bases). Germline values: CDR1 SGHNT, CDR2 YYREEE (reference sequence). The CDR3 runs to 18 residues. V lost 0 bases and J lost 1, with 19 bases in between. CDR3 amino acids: CASSLDWSQGKRNTEAFF. CDR3 in DNA: TGTGCCAGCAGCTTGGATTGGTCGCAGGGGAAGAGGAACACTGAAGCTTTCTTT.

This clone has only a few counts. The chain couples TRBV7-9 to TRBJ1-1; tentatively, D is TRBD1 (5 bases). Deletions cut 9 bases from V and 1 base from J, with 12 bases between. CDR3 length equals 13 residues. Per the germline V gene, CDR1 is SEHNR and CDR2 is FQNEAQ (reference sequence). CDR3 region: CASSSGGNTEAFF. CDR3 sequence (DNA): TGTGCCAGTTCCTCGGGGGGGAACACTGAAGCTTTCTTT.

The V and J genes are TRBV28 and TRBJ2-7; no clear D. Germline CDR1 and CDR2: MDHEN and SYDVKM. The CDR3 runs to 12 residues. V was clipped by 5 bases and J by 3 bases, with 8 bases between them. The CDR3 nucleotides read TGTGCCAGCAGTCAACAAGTCTACGAGCAGTACTTC. Its protein product is CASSQQVYEQYF.

The J gene is TRBJ2-3, the V gene TRBV7-9; D is perhaps TRBD1 (6 bases). Per germline, CDR1 SEHNR and CDR2 FQNEAQ (reference sequence). Trimming took 3 bases from V and 5 from J, leaving 9 bases between them. This CDR3 has 13 residues. The CDR3: CASSFGQLDTQYF. CDR3 nucleotide sequence: TGTGCCAGCAGCTTTGGACAGTTAGATACGCAGTATTTT.

The J gene is TRBJ1-1, the V gene TRBV14; unclear D gene. The CDR3 totals 16 residues. CDR1 and CDR2 (germline): SGHDN, FVKESK. V was pared by 1 base and J by 4 bases, with 16 bases between. For the CDR3, the DNA is TGTGCCAGCAGCCAAGTGGCCGGGGTCGGAGGCACTGAAGCTTTCTTT. Amino acid sequence: CASSQVAGVGGTEAFF.

A few counts support this clone. DNA of the CDR3: TGTGCCAGCTCACAAATATCCGGGACAGGTCGTTACAATGAGCAGTTCTTC. Translated: CASSQISGTGRYNEQFF. V and J are TRBV18 and TRBJ2-1; 8 bases are a match to TRBD1. This CDR3 is built from 17 residues. V dropped 4 bases and J dropped 4; count of bases not matched to a gene: 12. Per the germline V gene, CDR1 is KGHSH and CDR2 is LQKENI.

In its sample, this clone was seen a few times. The rearrangement joins TRBV29-1 to TRBJ2-5; TRBD1 aligns across 8 bases. Germline V lookup: CDR1 SQVTM, CDR2 ANQGSEA. The length of the CDR3 is 14 residues. Trimming took 7 bases from V and 7 from J; bases not matched to a gene: 14. In DNA, the CDR3 is TGCAGCGCCAGACAGGGGCACTCTCTCGGGACCCAGTACTTC. Amino acids: CSARQGHSLGTQYF.

A few counts support this clone. The chain uses TRBV18 and TRBJ2-1; TRBD2 matches at 7 bases. Trimming at V came to 5 bases and at J to 2 bases, leaving 6 bases not matched to a gene. Germline-derived CDR1 and CDR2 are KGHSH and LQKENI. This CDR3 has 15 amino acids. Here the CDR3 reads CASSETSSTYNEQFF. CDR3 nucleotides: TGTGCCAGCTCAGAGACTAGCTCGACCTACAATGAGCAGTTCTTC.

The rearrangement links TRBV4-1 to TRBJ1-1; D is perhaps TRBD1 (5 bases). V gave up 1 base and J gave up 11 bases, with 17 bases separating them. The CDR3 totals 14 residues. Germline assignment: CDR1 MGHRA and CDR2 YSYEKL. CDR3 sequence reads: CASSQVKSGGEAFF. CDR3 nucleotide sequence: TGCGCCAGCAGCCAAGTTAAGAGCGGGGGGGAGGCTTTCTTT.

This clone was detected only a few times. The V gene is TRBV6-5, the J gene TRBJ2-2, with no clear D. V dropped 2 bases and J dropped 8 bases, with 9 bases sitting between them. The germline gives CDR1 MNHEY, CDR2 SVGAGI. This CDR3 is 13 amino acids long. In DNA, the CDR3 is TGTGCCAGCAGTTACACTCCCCAAGGGGAGCTGTTTTTT. Its translation is CASSYTPQGELFF.

The gene calls are TRBV9 and TRBJ2-7; D not resolved. Germline V CDR1 and CDR2: SGDLS, YYNGEE. The CDR3 is 14 amino acids. V gave up 4 bases and J gave up 3 bases, with 14 bases separating them. CDR3: CASSYTTNYYEQYF. The CDR3 DNA follows: TGTGCCAGCAGCTATACAACTAATTACTACGAGCAGTACTTC.

The rearrangement links TRBV2 to TRBJ2-2, with 13 nucleotides matching TRBD2. The CDR3 has 14 residues. CDR1 and CDR2 (germline): SNHLY, FYNNEI. After removal of 8 bases from V and 6 bases from J, the junction contained 3 bases not matched to a gene. In DNA form, the CDR3 reads TGTGCCAGCGAACTAGCGGGAGGGCCCGGGGAGCTGTTTTTT. As protein: CASELAGGPGELFF.